The clone carrying this TCR beta chain has only a few counts. Its antigen remains unidentified. The junction differs from germline at one of its ends, possibly a read error. The data belong to a study of cytomegalovirus exposure and HLA in healthy donors. Whole-study results and caveats: Cytomegalovirus status was reportedly diagnosed by the classifier with high sensitivity and specificity.

The CDR3 loop spans 16 amino acids. Germline V lookup: CDR1 GTSNPN, CDR2 SVGIG (reference sequence). A multiplex PCR was run with 60 Vbeta primers and 13 Jbeta primers. Assay used: immunoSEQ multiplex PCR; TCRdb lists only in-frame clones, some missing. The table shows roughly 150,000 clones, with 65% to 70% occurring only once. The chain carries TRBV30 and TRBJ2-7; unclear D gene. The sequencing sample was made of PBMCs. The sequence derives from a man aged 30 to 45 in good health and CMV-seropositive. CDR3 DNA: TGTGCCTGGAGTGTACTAAGTCAAGTGATTTCCTCCGAGCAGTACTTC. Its protein product is CAWSVLSQVISSEQYF. Complete variable domain (other parts from reference TRBV30 and TRBJ2-7): SQTIHQWPATLVQPVGSPLSLECTVEGTSNPNLYWYRQAAGRGLQLLFYSVGIGQISSEVPQNLSASRPQDRQFILSSKKLLLSDSGFYLCAWSVLSQVISSEQYFGPGTRLTVT.